The 15 T cell receptor beta chains presented below share a single source sample, sequenced in a study of blood T cell repertoires in COVID-19. Produced via immunoSEQ multiplex PCR; TCRdb's table is partial and in-frame only. The top ten hold 3% to 3.5% of the sample, which has some 190,000 clones, roughly 84% seen once. Sample: PBMCs or T cells enriched from blood (not recorded which). Every receptor here comes from a woman aged 25 to 39 who had recovered from COVID-19.

The chain couples TRBV10-3 to TRBJ1-1; D possibly corresponds to TRBD1 (5 bases). V lost 6 bases to trimming and J lost 10 bases, with 15 bases between them. CDR3 length: 12 residues. From germline, CDR1 is ENHRY and CDR2 SYGVKD. The CDR3 loop is CAISPNRLPAFF. CDR3 nucleotide sequence: TGTGCCATCAGCCCAAACAGGTTACCAGCTTTCTTT.

The J gene is TRBJ2-1, the V gene TRBV5-6; TRBD2 is a possible D gene (6 bases). This CDR3 spans 15 amino acids. V was cut by 4 bases and J by 8 bases, with 19 bases left in between. Looked up from germline, CDR1 is SGHDT and CDR2 is YYEEEE. The CDR3 DNA sequence: TGTGCCAGCAGCCTGACTAGGTTAGTTTGGTATGAGCAGTTCTTC. This encodes CASSLTRLVWYEQFF.

The rearrangement uses TRBV18 and TRBJ1-5; the match to TRBD1 covers 8 bases. Germline values: CDR1 KGHSH, CDR2 LQKENI. The CDR3 length is 14 residues. V dropped 4 bases and J dropped 3; count of bases not matched to a gene: 2. In DNA, the CDR3 is TGTGCCAGCTCACTGGACAGGGTCAATCAGCCCCAGCATTTT. Translation: CASSLDRVNQPQHF.

This clone came up a few times. J is TRBJ2-1 and V is TRBV2, with 9 bases fitting TRBD2. The trim removed 7 bases at V and 9 bases at J, leaving 13 bases unmatched. The CDR3 loop spans 15 amino acids. The germline CDR1 and CDR2 sequences are SNHLY and FYNNEI. DNA for the CDR3: TGTGCCAGCATGAGCGGGACTAGCATGTCGTCTGAGCAGTTCTTC. Translated: CASMSGTSMSSEQFF. Combining the CDR3 with reference TRBV2 and TRBJ2-1 gives the whole variable domain EPEVTQTPSHQVTQMGQEVILRCVPISNHLYFYWYRQILGQKVEFLVSFYNNEISEKSEIFDDQFSVERPDGSNFTLKIRSTKLEDSAMYFCASMSGTSMSSEQFFGPGTRLTVL.

This chain uses TRBV25-1 with TRBJ2-2; 11 bases fit TRBD1. The V segment lost 8 bases and the J segment 6 bases; nucleotides outside the gene matches: 8. CDR3 length: 15 amino acids. Germline values: CDR1 MGHDK, CDR2 SYGVNS. CDR3 loop: CASEKDRGQSGELFF. The DNA of the CDR3 is TGTGCCAGCGAGAAGGACAGGGGGCAGTCCGGGGAGCTGTTTTTT.

This clone came up a few times. The rearrangement uses TRBV30 and TRBJ2-3, with D possibly being TRBD2 (7 bases). The germline V and J ends were trimmed by 2 bases and 4 bases, with 13 bases remaining between them. This CDR3 has 14 residues. The germline CDR1 and CDR2 sequences are GTSNPN and SVGIG (reference sequence). The CDR3 reads CAWSRGAGADTQYF. CDR3 DNA sequence: TGTGCCTGGAGTCGGGGGGCGGGCGCAGATACGCAGTATTTT. Using reference TRBV30 and TRBJ2-3 for the parts outside the CDR3, the full variable domain is SQTIHQWPATLVQPVGSPLSLECTVEGTSNPNLYWYRQAAGRGLQLLFYSVGIGQISSEVPQNLSASRPQDRQFILSSKKLLLSDSGFYLCAWSRGAGADTQYFGPGTRLTVL.

In this sample, this clone turned up a few times. The chain links TRBV7-9 to TRBJ2-1; D perhaps matches TRBD2 (5 bases). Per germline, CDR1 SEHNR and CDR2 FQNEAQ (reference sequence). CDR3 length equals 14 residues. V gave up 1 base and J gave up 6 bases, with 10 bases separating them. The CDR3 protein is CASSLGVGSNEQFF. For the CDR3, the DNA is TGTGCCAGCAGCTTAGGGGTAGGGAGCAATGAGCAGTTCTTC.

The CDR3 loop reads CASSIDQGPQETQYF. The CDR3 coding sequence is TGCGCCAGCAGCATAGACCAGGGTCCGCAAGAGACCCAGTACTTC. This sequence joins TRBV5-1 and TRBJ2-5; a possible D gene is TRBD1 (5 bases). Germline V lookup: CDR1 SGHRS, CDR2 YFSETQ. CDR3 length: 15 residues. Between the trimmed V and J ends, which lost 4 bases and 2 bases, there was a span of 15 bases.

The chain uses TRBV5-1 and TRBJ2-5; 11 positions match TRBD2. The CDR3 is made up of 14 amino acids. The V gene end was trimmed by 5 bases and the J gene end by 4 bases; junction bases not matched to a gene: 4. CDR1 is SGHRS, CDR2 YFSETQ, per germline. CDR3 in DNA: TGCGCCAGCAGTCCCGGGACTAGCGGAGAGACCCAGTACTTC. It translates to CASSPGTSGETQYF.

The genes are TRBV6-5 and TRBJ2-7; a weak D match, TRBD1 (5 bases). Deletions cut 2 bases from V and 0 bases from J, with 11 bases between. Germline V CDR1 and CDR2: MNHEY, SVGAGI. The CDR3 totals 15 residues. DNA of the CDR3: TGTGCCAGCAGTTACAACCCGACAGACTCCTACGAGCAGTACTTC. Protein: CASSYNPTDSYEQYF.

This chain connects TRBV14 to TRBJ2-5, with TRBD1 identical over 11 bases. This CDR3 is built from 17 residues. V trimming: 6 bases; J trimming: 1 base; junction bases outside the gene matches: 10. Germline values: CDR1 SGHDN, CDR2 FVKESK. The CDR3 DNA reads TGTGCCAGCAGTCCCCATCGGGGACAGGGGGTCCAAGAGACCCAGTACTTC. Translation: CASSPHRGQGVQETQYF. The variable domain in full, completed from reference TRBV14 and TRBJ2-5, reads EAGVTQFPSHSVIEKGQTVTLRCDPISGHDNLYWYRRVMGKEIKFLLHFVKESKQDESGMPNNRFLAERTGGTYSTLKVQPAELEDSGVYFCASSPHRGQGVQETQYFGPGTRLLVL.

V and J are TRBV7-8 and TRBJ2-7, with 11 bases lining up with TRBD2. J lost 7 bases, V lost 1 base, and 6 bases had no gene match. The germline gives CDR1 SGHVS, CDR2 FQNEAQ. The CDR3 has 15 amino acids. The CDR3 region is CASSLVLAGGVEQYF. CDR3 coding DNA: TGTGCCAGCAGCTTAGTGCTAGCGGGAGGTGTTGAGCAGTACTTC.

This chain connects TRBV7-8 to TRBJ1-1; tentatively, D is TRBD1 (5 bases). The CDR3 sequence is 16 residues long. V gave up 5 bases and J gave up 1 base, with 17 bases separating them. The germline CDR1 and CDR2 sequences are SGHVS and FQNEAQ. The CDR3 DNA reads TGTGCCAGCAGCCCCCGCCCGCAGGGCGCGAACACTGAAGCTTTCTTT. This encodes CASSPRPQGANTEAFF.

The genes are TRBV2 and TRBJ1-4, with 9 bases lining up with TRBD1. Germline values: CDR1 SNHLY, CDR2 FYNNEI. The CDR3 contains 15 residues. Trimming removed 6 bases from V and 5 bases from J; junction bases left unmatched: 7. The CDR3 DNA follows: TGTGCCAGCAGGGGAAGGACAGGGGTGAATGAAAAACTGTTTTTT. Amino acid sequence: CASRGRTGVNEKLFF.

The genes are TRBV7-6 and TRBJ1-5; D ambiguous. V was cut by 1 base and J by 4 bases, with 11 bases left in between. The CDR3 runs 15 residues. Germline loops: CDR1 SGHVS, CDR2 FNYEAQ. The CDR3 DNA follows: TGTGCCAGCAGCTTAGATGGAGGAGGGAATCAGCCCCAGCATTTT. Amino acid sequence: CASSLDGGGNQPQHF.